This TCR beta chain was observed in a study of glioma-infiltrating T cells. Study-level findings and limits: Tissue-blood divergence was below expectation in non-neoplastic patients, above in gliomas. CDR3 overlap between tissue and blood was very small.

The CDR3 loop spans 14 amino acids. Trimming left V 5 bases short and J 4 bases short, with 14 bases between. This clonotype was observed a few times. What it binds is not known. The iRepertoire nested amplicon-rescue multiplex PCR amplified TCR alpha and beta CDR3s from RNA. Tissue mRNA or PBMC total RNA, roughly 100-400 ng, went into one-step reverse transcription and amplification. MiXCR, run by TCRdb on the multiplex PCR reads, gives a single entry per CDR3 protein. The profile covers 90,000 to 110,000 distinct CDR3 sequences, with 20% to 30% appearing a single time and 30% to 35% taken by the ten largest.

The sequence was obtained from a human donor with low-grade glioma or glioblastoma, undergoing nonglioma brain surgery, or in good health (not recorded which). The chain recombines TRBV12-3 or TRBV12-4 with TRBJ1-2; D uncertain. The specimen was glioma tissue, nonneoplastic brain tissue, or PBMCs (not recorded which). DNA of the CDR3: TGTGCCAGCAGTCCCTGGAAAGAGGTCTATGGCTACACCTTC. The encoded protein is CASSPWKEVYGYTF.